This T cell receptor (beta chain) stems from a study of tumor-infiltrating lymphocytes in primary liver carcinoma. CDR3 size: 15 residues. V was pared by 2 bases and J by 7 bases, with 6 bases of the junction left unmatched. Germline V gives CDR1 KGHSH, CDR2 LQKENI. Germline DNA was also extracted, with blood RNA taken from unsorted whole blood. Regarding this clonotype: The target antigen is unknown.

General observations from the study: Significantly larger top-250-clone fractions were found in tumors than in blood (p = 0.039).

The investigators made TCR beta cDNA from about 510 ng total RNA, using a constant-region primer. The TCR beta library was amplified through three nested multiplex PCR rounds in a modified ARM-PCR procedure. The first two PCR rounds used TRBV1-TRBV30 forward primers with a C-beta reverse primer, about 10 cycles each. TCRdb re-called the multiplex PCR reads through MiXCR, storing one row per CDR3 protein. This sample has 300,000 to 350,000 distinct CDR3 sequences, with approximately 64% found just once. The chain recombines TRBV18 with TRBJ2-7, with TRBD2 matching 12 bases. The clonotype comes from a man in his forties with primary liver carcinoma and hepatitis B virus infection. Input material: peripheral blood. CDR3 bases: TGTGCCAGCTCACCAATTAGACTAGCGGGAGCTGAGCAGTACTTC. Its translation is CASSPIRLAGAEQYF.